The 25 T cell receptor beta chains presented below share a single source sample, sequenced in a study of blood T cells in healthy people across ages (dated by TCRdb to between 2015 and 2016). Preparation of the library involved 5' RACE. The reads were generated on an Illumina HiSeq 2500. A second PCR of roughly 6 to 11 cycles was performed with a sample-barcoded 5' primer and a J-beta primer mix. TCRdb's own reprocessing of the public reads used fastp at Q25 and MiXCR and kept productive beta chains. Every entry covers one CDR3 protein and lists the most common genes and DNA from its rows. Present in this sample are roughly 800,000 distinct CDR3 sequences, 25% to 30% of which were seen just once. The ten largest clones capture around 2.9% of the sample. The sample also formed part of further work on T cells of mothers and their children.

The sample was blood. Receptors were obtained from a boy between 10 and 17 years old in good health.

This clonotype showed up just a few times. The V and J genes are TRBV7-9 and TRBJ1-1; 9 nucleotides match TRBD1. V gave up 2 bases and J gave up 10 bases; unmatched junction bases: 5. Germline V gene sequence: CDR1 SEHNR, CDR2 FQNEAQ (reference sequence). This CDR3 region has 13 residues. The CDR3 nucleotides are TGTGCCAGCAGCTTAAACCCACAGGGGGCAGCTTTCTTT. Amino acid sequence: CASSLNPQGAAFF.

V gene TRBV28 combines with J gene TRBJ2-5, with D possibly being TRBD2 (6 bases). The DNA matches TRBJ2-1 better at its end, which makes the J call doubtful. This CDR3 is built from 13 residues. Per the germline V gene, CDR1 is MDHEN and CDR2 is SYDVKM. CDR3 protein: CASAGTLYNEQFF. The CDR3, as DNA: TGTGCCAGCGCCGGGACTCTATACAATGAGCAGTTCTTC.

The chain joins TRBV12-5 to TRBJ1-2; 10 positions agree with TRBD1. Trimming cost V 3 bases and J 6 bases; bases outside gene matches: 7. This CDR3 has 15 residues. Germline-derived CDR1 and CDR2 are LGHNT and FRNRAP. Written as DNA, the CDR3 is TGTGCTAGTGGTTTCTCCCGGGACAGGGGTGATGGCTACACCTTC. Amino acid sequence: CASGFSRDRGDGYTF.

The table lists this clonotype with a few counts. This chain uses TRBV20-1 with TRBJ2-3, with 7 bases matching TRBD2. Germline V lookup: CDR1 DFQATT, CDR2 SNEGSKA (reference sequence). The V gene end was trimmed by 5 bases and the J gene end by 4 bases; junction bases not matched to a gene: 9. CDR3 length: 14 amino acids. CDR3 sequence: CSAGRLARADTQYF. The CDR3 nucleotides read TGCAGTGCTGGCCGACTAGCCCGAGCAGATACGCAGTATTTT.

This chain connects TRBV3-1 to TRBJ2-4, with D perhaps matching TRBD1 (6 bases). Germline lookup yields CDR1 LGHDT and CDR2 YNNKEL (reference sequence). The V gene lost 3 bases and the J gene lost 9 bases, with 12 bases spanning the gap. The CDR3 is 13 amino acids. For the CDR3, the DNA is TGTGCCAGCAGCCATCCGAGGGGGTCCATTCAGTACTTC. It is translated as CASSHPRGSIQYF.

Only a few counts were recorded for this clonotype. The gene calls are TRBV29-1 and TRBJ2-1, with 11 bases fitting TRBD2. Trimming at V came to 0 bases and at J to 4 bases, leaving 5 bases not matched to a gene. This CDR3 region has 16 residues. In germline, CDR1 is SQVTM, CDR2 ANQGSEA. This CDR3 is CSVEESTSGVYNEQFF. DNA of the CDR3: TGCAGCGTTGAAGAATCGACTAGCGGGGTTTACAATGAGCAGTTCTTC.

Only a few counts were recorded for this clonotype. This chain uses TRBV5-6 with TRBJ2-7; D unclear. Germline V CDR1 and CDR2: SGHDT, YYEEEE. CDR3 size: 11 residues. Trimming pared 4 bases from V and 7 bases from J, leaving 9 bases between. In DNA form, the CDR3 reads TGTGCCAGCAGCCTTTCGAAGGAGCAGTACTTC. Its protein product is CASSLSKEQYF.

This clonotype was picked up many times. V is TRBV2 and J is TRBJ1-1; D ambiguous. CDR1 is SNHLY, CDR2 FYNNEI, per germline. The V gene lost 6 bases and the J gene lost 0 bases, with 8 bases spanning the gap. The CDR3 sequence is 13 residues long. CDR3 nucleotide sequence: TGTGCCAGCAGCCCCGACATGAACACTGAAGCTTTCTTT. This sequence encodes CASSPDMNTEAFF.

The rearrangement joins TRBV2 to TRBJ1-4, with a possible D match to TRBD1 (5 bases). V lost 3 bases and J lost 8, with 16 bases in between. Per the germline V gene, CDR1 is SNHLY and CDR2 is FYNNEI. The CDR3 covers 15 residues. CDR3 in amino acids: CASSETAGSREKLFF. The CDR3 nucleotides read TGTGCCAGCAGTGAGACGGCAGGGAGTCGCGAAAAACTGTTTTTT.

This clonotype came up a few times. The rearrangement uses TRBV7-3 and TRBJ2-1, with 8 bases identical to TRBD2. The V and J ends lost 1 base and 1 base, in that order; junction bases with no gene match: 6. The CDR3 is 17 amino acids. Per germline, CDR1 SGHTA and CDR2 FQGTGA. The CDR3 bases are TGTGCCAGCAGCTTAAGAGATAGCGGGGTGTCCTACAATGAGCAGTTCTTC. Its protein is CASSLRDSGVSYNEQFF.

The table lists this clonotype with a few counts. The chain employs TRBV9 and TRBJ2-5; D may correspond to TRBD1 or TRBD2 (5 bases each). The CDR3 is made up of 15 amino acids. Trimming took 0 bases from V and 6 from J, leaving 15 bases between them. Germline-derived CDR1 and CDR2 are SGDLS and YYNGEE. CDR3 protein: CASSVDPGPGQTQYF. CDR3 in DNA: TGTGCCAGCAGCGTAGACCCGGGGCCAGGACAGACCCAGTACTTC.

This clonotype was observed a few times. CDR3 DNA sequence: TGTGCCATCAGTGCCGGACAGGCGCCCCAGCCCCAGCATTTT. This gives the protein CAISAGQAPQPQHF. The genes are TRBV10-3 and TRBJ1-5, with 7 bases that match TRBD1. V shed 4 bases and J 7 bases; nucleotides not matched to a gene: 7. Germline CDR1 is ENHRY and CDR2 is SYGVKD. The CDR3 length is 14 residues.

V gene TRBV20-1 combines with J gene TRBJ1-2; weak D call: TRBD1 (5 bases). V lost 5 bases, J lost 0 bases, and 10 bases lay in between. Germline CDR1 and CDR2: DFQATT and SNEGSKA (reference sequence). CDR3 size: 13 residues. The CDR3 nucleotides are TGCAGTGCTCCTGGGGGTTCTAACTATGGCTACACCTTC. Protein sequence: CSAPGGSNYGYTF.

This chain links TRBV6-1 with TRBJ1-3; D is undetermined. This CDR3 contains 16 residues. Germline CDR1 reads MNHNS; CDR2 reads SASEGT. Deletions cut 5 bases from V and 7 bases from J, with 21 bases between. Here the CDR3 reads CASSPRKRQIGNTIYF. The DNA of the CDR3 is TGTGCCAGCAGTCCTCGTAAACGGCAGATAGGGAACACCATATATTTT.

This chain joins TRBV14 and TRBJ2-5; maybe TRBD2 (6 bases). The assigned J gene may be wrong: the sequence end matches TRBJ2-7 better. Germline V gene sequence: CDR1 SGHDN, CDR2 FVKESK. This CDR3 region has 14 residues. For the CDR3, the DNA is TGTGCCAGCAGCCTGGGCCTACTGGGGGGCGAGCAGTACTTC. Protein sequence: CASSLGLLGGEQYF.

The rearrangement uses TRBV29-1 and TRBJ1-2; maybe TRBD1 (5 bases). Trimming shortened V by 7 bases and J by 4 bases, and 13 bases separated the two germline ends. The V gene's germline CDR1 is SQVTM and CDR2 ANQGSEA. This CDR3 spans 12 amino acids. CDR3: CSAGRGAYGYTF. The CDR3 DNA follows: TGCAGCGCCGGGAGAGGGGCCTATGGCTACACCTTC.

The chain uses TRBV6-5 and TRBJ1-5; TRBD1 might be the D (5 bases). Trimming pared 10 bases from V and 2 bases from J, leaving 15 bases between. Looked up from germline, CDR1 is MNHEY and CDR2 is SVGAGI. This CDR3 contains 14 residues. CDR3 sequence (DNA): TGTGCCATCAAGCAGGGCATCGGCAATCAGCCCCAGCATTTT. This encodes CAIKQGIGNQPQHF.

The gene calls are TRBV9 and TRBJ2-3; 10 bases align to TRBD2. Germline V lookup: CDR1 SGDLS, CDR2 YYNGEE. This CDR3 is 16 amino acids long. Trimming took 0 bases from V and 4 from J; bases not matched to a gene: 5. The CDR3 protein is CASSVVSGGAADTQYF. The CDR3 region has the DNA TGTGCCAGCAGCGTAGTAAGCGGGGGGGCCGCAGATACGCAGTATTTT.

The V call is TRBV7-6, the J call TRBJ1-1; TRBD1 matches 8 bases. The CDR3 is 15 amino acids. Germline trimming cut 3 bases from V and 7 bases from J; bases unmatched to any gene: 10. From germline, CDR1 is SGHVS and CDR2 FNYEAQ. The CDR3 here is CASSLEAGGNFEAFF. The CDR3 DNA sequence: TGTGCCAGCAGCTTGGAGGCAGGGGGCAATTTTGAAGCTTTCTTT.

The rearrangement joins TRBV18 to TRBJ2-5; 12 bases align to TRBD1. TRBJ2-7 matches the DNA end more closely, so the J call is doubtful. From germline, CDR1 is KGHSH and CDR2 LQKENI. This CDR3 is built from 15 residues. DNA of the CDR3: TGTGCCAGCTCAGTTACCGGGACAGGGGGCGGCGAGCAGTACTTC. This translates into CASSVTGTGGGEQYF.

Only a few counts were recorded for this clonotype. This chain joins TRBV28 and TRBJ2-1, with D possibly matching TRBD1 (6 bases). The DNA end favors TRBJ2-7, so the J call may be wrong. CDR1 MDHEN and CDR2 SYDVKM come from the germline V gene. The length of the CDR3 is 13 residues. The CDR3 nucleotides are TGTGCCAGCAGTTCTGGGGGCAATAACGAGCAGTACTTC. Its translation is CASSSGGNNEQYF.

This clonotype was observed a few times. The rearrangement uses TRBV3-1 and TRBJ1-4; 9 nucleotides line up with TRBD1. The trim removed 4 bases at V and 10 bases at J, leaving 10 bases unmatched. The CDR3 loop spans 15 amino acids. The germline CDR1 and CDR2 sequences are LGHDT and YNNKEL (reference sequence). The CDR3 loop is CASSLLGTGYRKLFF. DNA of the CDR3: TGTGCCAGCAGCCTGCTAGGGACAGGGTACAGAAAACTGTTTTTT.

The V gene is TRBV7-2, the J gene TRBJ2-2, with TRBD2 as a possible D gene (5 bases). Germline CDR1 reads SGHTA; CDR2 reads FQGNSA. Trimming removed 4 bases from V and 7 bases from J, with 10 bases in between. CDR3 size: 13 residues. The CDR3: CASSYRRGGELFF. CDR3 nucleotides: TGTGCCAGCAGCTATCGACGGGGCGGGGAGCTGTTTTTT.

The chain joins TRBV14 to TRBJ2-1; D is unclear. Looked up from germline, CDR1 is SGHDN and CDR2 is FVKESK. Trimming stripped 4 bases from V and 10 bases from J, with 14 bases between. CDR3 length: 13 amino acids. The CDR3, as DNA: TGTGCCAGCAGCCCGGGCCACCGCGGAGAGCAGTTCTTC. Encoded protein: CASSPGHRGEQFF.

This clonotype was seen a handful of times. The chain links TRBV11-3 to TRBJ2-1, with 8 nucleotides matching TRBD2. The V and J ends lost 3 bases and 1 base, in that order; junction bases with no gene match: 8. CDR1 and CDR2 from the germline V gene are SGHNT and YENEEA. CDR3 size: 17 residues. The chain's CDR3 is CASSFGAGGQSYNEQFF. Here the CDR3 DNA reads TGTGCCAGCAGCTTTGGGGCGGGGGGCCAATCCTACAATGAGCAGTTCTTC.